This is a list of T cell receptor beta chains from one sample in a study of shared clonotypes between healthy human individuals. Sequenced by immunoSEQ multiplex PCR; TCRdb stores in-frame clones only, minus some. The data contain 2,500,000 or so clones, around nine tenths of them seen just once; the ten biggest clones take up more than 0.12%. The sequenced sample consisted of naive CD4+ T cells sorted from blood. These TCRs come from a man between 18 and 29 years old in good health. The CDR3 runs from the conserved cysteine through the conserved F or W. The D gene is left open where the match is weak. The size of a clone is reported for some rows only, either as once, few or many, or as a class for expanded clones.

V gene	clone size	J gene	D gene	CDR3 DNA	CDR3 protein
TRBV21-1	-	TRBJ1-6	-	TGTGCCAGCGAGTGTGGGGGTGATTCACCCCTCCACTTT	CASECGGDSPLHF
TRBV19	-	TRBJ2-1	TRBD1	TGTGCCACCCGACGGGACAGGGTGATGGGCAATGAGCAGTTCTTC	CATRRDRVMGNEQFF
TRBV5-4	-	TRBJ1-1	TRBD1	TGTGCCAGCAGCTTGGGACAGGGGTCAAACACTGAAGCTTTCTTT	CASSLGQGSNTEAFF
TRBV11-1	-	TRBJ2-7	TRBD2	TGTGCCAGCAGCTTAGGGCCCCTTAGCGGGAGGGCTTACGAGCAGTACTTC	CASSLGPLSGRAYEQYF
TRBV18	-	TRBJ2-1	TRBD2	TGTGCCAGCTCACCCGGACTAGCGGGAGCTGACAATGAGCAGTTCTTC	CASSPGLAGADNEQFF
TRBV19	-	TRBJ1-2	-	TGTGCCAGTAGTATCGACAGTTACTATGGCTACACCTTC	CASSIDSYYGYTF
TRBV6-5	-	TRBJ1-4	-	TGTGCCAGCAACAGCCAGGGGAAGCTAGGTGAAAAACTGTTTTTT	CASNSQGKLGEKLFF
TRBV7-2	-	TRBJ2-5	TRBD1	TGTGCCAGCAGCACCACAGGGGGCATGAGACAAGAGACCCAGTACTTC	CASSTTGGMRQETQYF
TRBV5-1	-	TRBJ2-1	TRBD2	TGCGCCAGCAGCTTGGCCGGTAGCGGGGCCAACAATGAGCAGTTCTTC	CASSLAGSGANNEQFF
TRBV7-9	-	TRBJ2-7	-	TGTGCCAGCAGCTTAGACACTCTAGACTACGAGCAGTACTTC	CASSLDTLDYEQYF
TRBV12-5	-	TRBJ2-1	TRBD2	TGTGCTAGTGGTGCGGGAGTGCCCTACAATGAGCAGTTCTTC	CASGAGVPYNEQFF
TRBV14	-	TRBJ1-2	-	TGTGCCAGCAGCCGGGCAGGCCCTGGCGGCGGCTACACCTTC	CASSRAGPGGGYTF
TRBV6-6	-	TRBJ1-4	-	TGTGCCAGTCAGGGAACAGTTAATGAAAAACTGTTTTTT	CASQGTVNEKLFF
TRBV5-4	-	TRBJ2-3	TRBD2	TGTGCCAGCAGCTTTACTAGCGGGAGTCCCCTCACAGATACGCAGTATTTT	CASSFTSGSPLTDTQYF
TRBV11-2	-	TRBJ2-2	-	TGTGCCAGCAAAGGACTAACATTCACCGGGGAGCTGTTTTTT	CASKGLTFTGELFF
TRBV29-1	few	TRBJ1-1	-	TGCAGCGTTGAGCAGGGTAAAAACACTGAAGCTTTCTTT	CSVEQGKNTEAFF
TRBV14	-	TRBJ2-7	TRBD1	TGTGCCAGCAGGAAACAGGGGAGCTCCTACGAGCAGTACTTC	CASRKQGSSYEQYF
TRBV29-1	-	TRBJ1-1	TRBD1	TGCAGCGTTGAAGCCGGGGACAGGGGACCTGAAGCTTTCTTT	CSVEAGDRGPEAFF
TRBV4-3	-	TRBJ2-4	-	TGCGCCAGCAGCCAAAGCATAGGGGCCAACATTCAGTACTTC	CASSQSIGANIQYF
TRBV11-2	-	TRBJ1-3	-	TGTGCCAGCAGCCTCGAGGGTAGCTCTGGAAACACCATATATTTT	CASSLEGSSGNTIYF
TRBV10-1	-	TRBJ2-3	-	TGCGCCAGCAGTGAGAAGCGGGTGGCGACAGATACGCAGTATTTT	CASSEKRVATDTQYF
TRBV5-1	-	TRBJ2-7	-	TGCGCCAGCAGCACACAACCGGGGTCCTACGAGCAGTACTTC	CASSTQPGSYEQYF
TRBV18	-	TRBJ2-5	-	TGTGCCAGCTCACCATCGATTGCGGCCCAAGAGACCCAGTACTTC	CASSPSIAAQETQYF
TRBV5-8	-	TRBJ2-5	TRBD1	TGTGCCAGCAGCGACAGGGGATTCGGGGTGGAGACCCAGTACTTC	CASSDRGFGVETQYF
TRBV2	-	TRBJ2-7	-	TGTGCCAGCAGTTTGTACGAGCAGTACTTC	CASSLYEQYF
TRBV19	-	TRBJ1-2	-	TGTGCCAGTAGTATCGGGGACGTGGCTAACTATGGCTACACCTTC	CASSIGDVANYGYTF
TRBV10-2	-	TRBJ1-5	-	TGCGCCAGCAGCCCAAATGGCAGGGCCAATCAGCCCCAGCATTTT	CASSPNGRANQPQHF
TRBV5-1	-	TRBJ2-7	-	TGCGCCAGCAGCTTGGTCGGGCAGGGAGCAGCCTACGAGCAGTACTTC	CASSLVGQGAAYEQYF
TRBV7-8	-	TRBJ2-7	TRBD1	TGTGCCAGCAGCCCAGATGACAGGGGGAACTACGAGCAGTACTTC	CASSPDDRGNYEQYF
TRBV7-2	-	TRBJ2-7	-	TGTGCCAGCAGCTTAGTCGGGAGCCTCCCCTACGAGCAGTACTTC	CASSLVGSLPYEQYF
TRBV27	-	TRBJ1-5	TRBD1	TGTGCCAGCAGTTTATGGGGACAGGGGAAGGATCAGCCCCAGCATTTT	CASSLWGQGKDQPQHF
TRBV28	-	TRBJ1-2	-	TGTGCCAGCAAGATGATGGGCGACTATGGCTACACCTTC	CASKMMGDYGYTF
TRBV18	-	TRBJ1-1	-	TGTGCCAGCTCACCACAAAACACAGGACAGAACACTGAAGCTTTCTTT	CASSPQNTGQNTEAFF
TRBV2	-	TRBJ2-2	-	TGTGCCAGCCGGGGGGACAGTAACACCGGGGAGCTGTTTTTT	CASRGDSNTGELFF
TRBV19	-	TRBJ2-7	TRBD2	TGTGCCAGTAGTATTCTAGCGGTACGGGGCGGACCCTCCTACGAGCAGTACTTC	CASSILAVRGGPSYEQYF
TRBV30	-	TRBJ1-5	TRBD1	TGTGCCTGGAGTCCTACAGGGGGCAGTCAGCCCCAGCATTTT	CAWSPTGGSQPQHF
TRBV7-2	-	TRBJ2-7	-	TGTGCCAGCAGCTACCGACCGGTGGGGGGAACCTACGAGCAGTACTTC	CASSYRPVGGTYEQYF
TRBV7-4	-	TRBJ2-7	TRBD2	TGTGCCAGCAGCCCTATTAGTGGCCCCGGACGCCAGCGGGAATCTAACGAGCAGTACTTC	CASSPISGPGRQRESNEQYF
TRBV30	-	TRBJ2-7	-	TGTGCCTGGAGTGTACCGGGGGATTGGGACGGAAAGGACGAGCAGTACTTC	CAWSVPGDWDGKDEQYF
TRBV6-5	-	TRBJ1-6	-	TGTGCCAGCAGTTACGGGGGGGGTCGATATAATTCACCCCTCCACTTT	CASSYGGGRYNSPLHF
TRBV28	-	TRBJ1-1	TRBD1	TGTGCCAGCAGTCCCCGGGGACAGGCGAACACTGAAGCTTTCTTT	CASSPRGQANTEAFF
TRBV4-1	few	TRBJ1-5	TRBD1	TGCGCCAGCAGCCAAGATCTCAGGGGGTTGGGCAATCAGCCCCAGCATTTT	CASSQDLRGLGNQPQHF
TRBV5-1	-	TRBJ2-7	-	TGCGCCAGCAGCTTGGCATCAGGCGGCAACGAGCAGTACTTC	CASSLASGGNEQYF
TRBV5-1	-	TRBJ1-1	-	TGCGCCAGCAGCTTGAGCTTAATGAACACTGAAGCTTTCTTT	CASSLSLMNTEAFF
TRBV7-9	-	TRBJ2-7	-	TGTGCCAGCAGCTTTGGGGTCGCCGAGCAGTACTTC	CASSFGVAEQYF
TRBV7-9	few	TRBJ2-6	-	TGTGCCAGCAGCGAAGCTGGGGCCAACGTCCTGACTTTC	CASSEAGANVLTF
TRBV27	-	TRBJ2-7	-	TGTGCCAGCAGTCCTCTAGGGAACGAGCAGTACTTC	CASSPLGNEQYF
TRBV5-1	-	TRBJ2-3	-	TGCGCCAGCAGCTTAGTATCCACAGATACGCAGTATTTT	CASSLVSTDTQYF
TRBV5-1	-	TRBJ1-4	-	TGCGCCAGCAGCTTGGGGAACACTAATGAAAAACTGTTTTTT	CASSLGNTNEKLFF
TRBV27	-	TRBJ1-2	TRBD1	TGTGCCAGCAGTTTATTCCCACAGGGGACGCGTCCCTATGGCTACACCTTC	CASSLFPQGTRPYGYTF
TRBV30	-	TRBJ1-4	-	TGTGCCTGGAGTGTTGGTCTTGCAACTAATGAAAAACTGTTTTTT	CAWSVGLATNEKLFF
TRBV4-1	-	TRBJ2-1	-	TGCGCCAGCCGCCCTGAGGGGGGGTCGGTTTACAATGAGCAGTTCTTC	CASRPEGGSVYNEQFF
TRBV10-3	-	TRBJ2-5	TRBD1	TGTGCCATCAGCGCCAGGACAGGCCAAGAGACCCAGTACTTC	CAISARTGQETQYF
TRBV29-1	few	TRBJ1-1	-	TGCAGCGCCCTTGGGGGCAGTAAGAACACTGAAGCTTTCTTT	CSALGGSKNTEAFF
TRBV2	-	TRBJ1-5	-	TGTGCCAGCAAAAAAGAGCCCTTGGATCAGCCCCAGCATTTT	CASKKEPLDQPQHF
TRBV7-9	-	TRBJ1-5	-	TGTGCCAGCAGCTTGGCTGATAGCAATCAGCCCCAGCATTTT	CASSLADSNQPQHF
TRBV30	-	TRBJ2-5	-	TGTGCCTGGAGTGTGGGATCCGGGGCCGCCCTCGGGGAGACCCAGTACTTC	CAWSVGSGAALGETQYF
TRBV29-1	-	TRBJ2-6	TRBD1	TGCAGCGTACTCGGGACAGCTGGGGCCAACGTCCTGACTTTC	CSVLGTAGANVLTF
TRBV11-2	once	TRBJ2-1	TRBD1	TGTGCCAGCAGCTTACGAGGACAGGGGTTCTACAATGAGCAGTTCTTC	CASSLRGQGFYNEQFF
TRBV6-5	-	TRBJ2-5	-	TGTGCCAGCAGGCCGTCTGCAGGAAAAGAGACCCAGTACTTC	CASRPSAGKETQYF